This T cell receptor (beta chain) is drawn from a study of blood T cell repertoires in COVID-19. Study-wide background: T cells, B-cell-depleted T cells, or PBMCs provided the cDNA or gDNA that served as material.

Under the authors' procedure: Reference gene primers were amplified, and this amplification served to estimate nucleated cell counts. Generated by immunoSEQ multiplex PCR, the TCRdb table keeps only in-frame clones and is missing some. Clonal size and the V and J genes are those of that table, whereas D and trimming came from the DNA. The sample yields fewer than 450,000 clones, approximately 91% seen once. Participant reports of clinical history set cohort assignment. The sequencing sample was made of PBMCs or T cells enriched from blood (not recorded which). This sequence was found in a woman in her thirties or forties with acute COVID-19.

CDR3 nucleotides: TGCAGCGTTAGACAGGGTCGGGACACTGAAGCTTTCTTT. Its protein is CSVRQGRDTEAFF. This sequence joins TRBV29-1 and TRBJ1-1, with 7 bases identical to TRBD1. The CDR3 length is 13 residues. Germline V gene lookup returns CDR1 SQVTM and CDR2 ANQGSEA. V lost 5 bases, J lost 3 bases, and 6 bases stayed unmatched.